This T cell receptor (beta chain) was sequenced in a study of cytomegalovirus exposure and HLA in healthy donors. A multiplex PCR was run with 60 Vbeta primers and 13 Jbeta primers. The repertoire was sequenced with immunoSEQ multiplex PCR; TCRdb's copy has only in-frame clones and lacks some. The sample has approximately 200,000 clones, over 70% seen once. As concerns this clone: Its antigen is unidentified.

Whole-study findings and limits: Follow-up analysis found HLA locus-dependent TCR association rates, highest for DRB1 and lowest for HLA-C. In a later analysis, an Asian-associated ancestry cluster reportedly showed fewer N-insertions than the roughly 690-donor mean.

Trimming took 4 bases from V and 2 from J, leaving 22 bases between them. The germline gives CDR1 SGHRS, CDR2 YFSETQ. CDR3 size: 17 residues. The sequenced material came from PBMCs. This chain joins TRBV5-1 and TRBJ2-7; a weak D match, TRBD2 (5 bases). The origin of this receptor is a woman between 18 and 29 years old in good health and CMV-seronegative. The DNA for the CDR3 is TGCGCCAGCAGCCTTCAGGAGGCAGGACTTGCCACCTACGAGCAGTACTTC. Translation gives CASSLQEAGLATYEQYF.